Listed here are 9 T cell receptor beta chains from one sample, sequenced in a study of shared clonotypes between healthy human individuals. Libraries were prepared by immunoSEQ multiplex PCR; TCRdb keeps only in-frame clonotypes and omits some of them. The data contain roughly 500,000 clones, 79% of them singletons. The material sequenced was PBMCs. These receptor sequences come from a woman in her 40s in good health. Some clones in this sample may be carry-over from other donors' samples.

The V call is TRBV4-2, the J call TRBJ2-7; 9 nucleotides match TRBD2. The CDR3 runs to 16 residues. After removal of 4 bases from V and 5 bases from J, the junction contained 12 bases not matched to a gene. CDR1 is LGHNA and CDR2 is YNFKEQ in the germline V gene. Here the CDR3 reads CASSPPLASGNNEQYF. Written as DNA, the CDR3 is TGTGCCAGCAGCCCCCCTTTGGCTAGCGGGAATAACGAGCAGTACTTC.

This sequence joins TRBV7-2 and TRBJ2-3; D is unresolved. V lost 1 base and J 5 bases, leaving 7 bases between the germline ends. The germline V gene has CDR1 SGHTA and CDR2 FQGNSA. This CDR3 is 13 amino acids long. The CDR3 DNA sequence: TGTGCCAGCAGCTTAGGGCGTAGAGATACGCAGTATTTT. Its protein is CASSLGRRDTQYF. Drawing the rest from reference TRBV7-2 and TRBJ2-3, the complete variable domain is GAGVSQSPSNKVTEKGKDVELRCDPISGHTALYWYRQSLGQGLEFLIYFQGNSAPDKSGLPSDRFSAERTGGSVSTLTIQRTQQEDSAVYLCASSLGRRDTQYFGPGTRLTVL.

The rearrangement links TRBV4-1 to TRBJ1-5, with D possibly TRBD1 on 5 matching bases. V lost 1 base and J 1 base, leaving 11 bases between the germline ends. Germline V gives CDR1 MGHRA, CDR2 YSYEKL. The length of the CDR3 is 16 residues. CDR3 protein: CASSQGRGRSNQPQHF. CDR3 sequence (DNA): TGCGCCAGCAGCCAAGGAAGGGGCAGAAGCAATCAGCCCCAGCATTTT.

V gene TRBV7-9 combines with J gene TRBJ2-1; possibly TRBD1 for D (5 bases). The CDR3 has 15 residues. The V end lost 2 bases, the J end lost 5 bases, and 13 bases lay between the germline ends. Germline V CDR1 and CDR2: SEHNR, FQNEAQ (reference sequence). The CDR3 loop is CASSLTDSIDNEQFF. The CDR3 DNA sequence: TGTGCCAGCAGCTTAACTGACAGCATTGACAATGAGCAGTTCTTC.

The V and J genes are TRBV19 and TRBJ2-2; 15 bases map to TRBD2. The CDR3 spans 17 residues. Germline V gene sequence: CDR1 LNHDA, CDR2 SQIVND (reference sequence). Unmatched junction bases numbered 8, after V lost 6 bases and J lost 6 bases. CDR3 region: CASRKTGLAGGPGELFF. The CDR3 coding sequence is TGTGCCAGTAGGAAAACAGGACTAGCGGGAGGGCCCGGGGAGCTGTTTTTT.

The chain has TRBV7-8 and TRBJ2-3, with TRBD2 matching 13 bases. The CDR3 is 18 amino acids. V gave up 1 base and J gave up 2 bases; unmatched junction bases: 6. Per the germline V gene, CDR1 is SGHVS and CDR2 is FQNEAQ. The CDR3: CASSLGLAGGAYTDTQYF. The CDR3, as DNA: TGTGCCAGCAGCTTAGGACTAGCGGGAGGAGCGTACACAGATACGCAGTATTTT.

This chain joins TRBV6-6 and TRBJ1-5; TRBD1 matches 8 bases. Germline V gene sequence: CDR1 MNHNY, CDR2 SVGAGI (reference sequence). The CDR3 length is 16 residues. Trimming cost V 5 bases and J 3 bases; bases outside gene matches: 9. The CDR3 spells CASSHRGQGDNQPQHF. CDR3 DNA sequence: TGTGCCAGCAGTCACCGCGGACAGGGTGACAATCAGCCCCAGCATTTT.

This sequence joins TRBV10-3 and TRBJ1-3; D gene unclear. V gave up 7 bases and J gave up 0 bases, with 10 bases separating them. The CDR3 extends over 14 amino acids. Germline CDR1 and CDR2: ENHRY and SYGVKD. DNA for the CDR3: TGTGCCATCACCCCAGGCTACTCTGGAAACACCATATATTTT. It yields the protein CAITPGYSGNTIYF.

V is TRBV5-1 and J is TRBJ2-3; D is unclear. Germline CDR1 is SGHRS and CDR2 is YFSETQ. CDR3 length: 14 residues. Trimming shortened V by 0 bases and J by 6 bases, and 11 bases separated the two germline ends. CDR3 sequence (DNA): TGCGCCAGCAGCTTGGCTGAGACTTGGGATACGCAGTATTTT. It is translated as CASSLAETWDTQYF.